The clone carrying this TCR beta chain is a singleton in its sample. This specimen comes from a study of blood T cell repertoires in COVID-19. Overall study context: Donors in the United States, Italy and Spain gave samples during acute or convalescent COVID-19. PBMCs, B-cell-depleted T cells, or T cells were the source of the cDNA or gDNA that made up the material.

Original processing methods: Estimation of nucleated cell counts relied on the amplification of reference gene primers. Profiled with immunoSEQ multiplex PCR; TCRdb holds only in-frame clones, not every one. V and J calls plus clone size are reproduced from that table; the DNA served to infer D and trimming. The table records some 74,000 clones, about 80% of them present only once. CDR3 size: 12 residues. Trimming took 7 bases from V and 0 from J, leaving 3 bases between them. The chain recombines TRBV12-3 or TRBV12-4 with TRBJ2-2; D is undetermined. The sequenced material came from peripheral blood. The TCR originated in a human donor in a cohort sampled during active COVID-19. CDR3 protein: CASTANTGELFF. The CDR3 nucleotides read TGTGCCAGCACCGCGAACACCGGGGAGCTGTTTTTT.